This T cell receptor (beta chain) was recorded in a study of blood T cell repertoires in COVID-19. Clones were sequenced by immunoSEQ multiplex PCR, and TCRdb holds only the in-frame ones, with some missing. The sample contains 190,000 or so clones, approximately 86% of which appear only once. The V and J ends lost 1 base and 7 bases respectively, with 8 bases between them. Germline CDR1 and CDR2: SGHTA and FQGNSA. The CDR3 spans 14 residues. V gene TRBV7-2 combines with J gene TRBJ1-6; maybe TRBD1 (6 bases). Sequenced: PBMCs or T cells enriched from blood (not recorded which). The TCR sequence derives from a woman in her 30s who had recovered from COVID-19. CDR3 coding DNA: TGTGCCAGCAGCTTAGGGGGGACAAATTCACCCCTCCACTTT. Protein sequence: CASSLGGTNSPLHF.